This record covers a single T cell receptor beta chain. Its antigen is currently unknown. Both 60 Vbeta primers and 13 Jbeta primers went into the PCR. Using immunoSEQ multiplex PCR, the repertoire was profiled, and TCRdb retains in-frame clones only, with some absent. The sample lists about 160,000 clones, around 85% occurring once. This sample was included in a study of cytomegalovirus exposure and HLA in healthy donors. General study findings and limits: In a later analysis, specific HLA alleles were associated with 15,000 to 20,000 TCR beta sequences at a 0.05 false discovery rate.

Sequenced material: PBMCs. The TCR originated in a man aged 35-49 years in good health and CMV-seronegative.

The CDR3 DNA reads TGCGCCAGCAGCTTGAAGTACATGAACACTGAAGCTTTCTTT. This translates into CASSLKYMNTEAFF. V gene TRBV5-1 combines with J gene TRBJ1-1; no reliable D call. V gave up 1 base and J gave up 0 bases, with 7 bases separating them. The CDR3 extends over 14 amino acids. Germline lookup yields CDR1 SGHRS and CDR2 YFSETQ.